The T cell receptor (beta chain) described here comes from a study of identical twins. Germline assignment: CDR1 MNHEY and CDR2 SMNVEV (reference sequence). With 3 bases removed from V and 0 bases from J, the gap between germline ends came to 6 bases. The CDR3 contains 14 residues. This clonotype was seen ten or more times. MiXCR was run by TCRdb on the 5' RACE reads, yielding one entry per CDR3 protein. Among around 650,000 distinct CDR3 sequences listed, less than 9% were seen once. These data also formed part of another study, on yellow fever vaccine responses in identical twins.

This chain links TRBV27 with TRBJ2-1; possibly TRBD2 for D (5 bases). The origin of this receptor is a woman between 18 and 29 years old in good health. The sample consisted of PBMCs. The CDR3 sequence is CASSFRDSYNEQFF. Written as DNA, the CDR3 is TGTGCCAGCAGTTTCCGGGACTCCTACAATGAGCAGTTCTTC.